This T cell receptor (beta chain) was observed in a study of stem cell transplantation in POMP-related autoinflammatory disease. Study as a whole: Defective thymoproteasomes were hypothesized to impair CD8+ T-cell positive selection. Before transplant: CD4+ naive skewing, low CD8+ proportions, reduced cytokine secretion. The study's findings and limits: Unique TRB V-J gene pairings were limited in number in patients with PRAID.

Germline CDR1 and CDR2: MNHEY and SMNVEV (reference sequence). There are 14 residues in the CDR3. With 7 bases removed from V and 1 base from J, the gap between germline ends came to 8 bases. This clone was counted only a few times. Its matching antigen is unknown. Some clones are missing from TCRdb's copy, which holds only in-frame ones; the method was immunoSEQ multiplex PCR. The data show about 68,000 clones, approximately 91% seen once. PRAID combined immunodeficiency and autoinflammation. The clonotype originates from a human patient with POMP-related autoinflammation and immune dysregulation (PRAID). T cells may partly derive from the graft donor. This rearrangement joins TRBV27 to TRBJ1-6, with D possibly matching TRBD1 (6 bases). The starting material was CD4+ T cells from PBMCs, obtained after stem cell transplantation. The CDR3 DNA is TGTGCCAGCAAAGGGGGGTCCTATAATTCACCCCTCCACTTT. It translates to CASKGGSYNSPLHF.